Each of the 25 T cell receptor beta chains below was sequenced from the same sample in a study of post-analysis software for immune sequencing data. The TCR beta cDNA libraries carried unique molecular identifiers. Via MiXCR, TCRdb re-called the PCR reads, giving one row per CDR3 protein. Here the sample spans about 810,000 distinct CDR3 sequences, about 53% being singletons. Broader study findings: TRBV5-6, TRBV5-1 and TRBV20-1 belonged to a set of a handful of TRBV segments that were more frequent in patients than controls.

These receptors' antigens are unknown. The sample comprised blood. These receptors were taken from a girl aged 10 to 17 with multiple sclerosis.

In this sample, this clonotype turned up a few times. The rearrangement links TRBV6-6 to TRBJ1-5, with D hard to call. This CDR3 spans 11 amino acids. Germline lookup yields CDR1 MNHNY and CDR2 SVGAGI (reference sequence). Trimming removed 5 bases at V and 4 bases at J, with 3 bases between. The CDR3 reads CASSQNQPQHF. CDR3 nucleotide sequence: TGTGCCAGCAGTCAGAATCAGCCCCAGCATTTT.

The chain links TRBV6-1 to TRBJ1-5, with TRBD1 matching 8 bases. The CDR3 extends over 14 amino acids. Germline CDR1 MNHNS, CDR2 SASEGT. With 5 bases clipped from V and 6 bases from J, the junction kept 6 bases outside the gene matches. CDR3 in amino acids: CASSQGQGFQPQHF. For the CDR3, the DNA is TGTGCCAGCAGTCAAGGACAGGGATTTCAGCCCCAGCATTTT.

The chain's CDR3 is CSARDQGKLGEQYF. CDR3 in DNA: TGCAGTGCTAGAGATCAGGGAAAGTTGGGGGAGCAGTACTTC. The V gene is TRBV20-1, the J gene TRBJ2-5; possibly TRBD1 or TRBD2 for D (5 bases each). The germline V gene encodes CDR1 DFQATT and CDR2 SNEGSKA (reference sequence). The CDR3 sequence is 14 residues long. With 0 bases removed from V and 11 bases from J, the gap between germline ends came to 19 bases.

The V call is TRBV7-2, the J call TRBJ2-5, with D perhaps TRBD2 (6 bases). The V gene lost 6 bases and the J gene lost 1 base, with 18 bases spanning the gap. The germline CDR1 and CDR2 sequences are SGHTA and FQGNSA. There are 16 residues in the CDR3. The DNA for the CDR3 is TGTGCCAGCAGTCGGGTCGGGTTCGGGAGCCAAGAGACCCAGTACTTC. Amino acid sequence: CASSRVGFGSQETQYF. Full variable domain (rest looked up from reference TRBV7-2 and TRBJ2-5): GAGVSQSPSNKVTEKGKDVELRCDPISGHTALYWYRQSLGQGLEFLIYFQGNSAPDKSGLPSDRFSAERTGGSVSTLTIQRTQQEDSAVYLCASSRVGFGSQETQYFGPGTRLLVL.

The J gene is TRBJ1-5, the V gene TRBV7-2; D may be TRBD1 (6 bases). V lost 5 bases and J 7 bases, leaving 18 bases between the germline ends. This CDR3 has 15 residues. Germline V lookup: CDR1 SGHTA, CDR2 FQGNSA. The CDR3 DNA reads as TGTGCCAGCAGCCCCTCGACAGGATTTGGACAGCCCCAGCATTTT. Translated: CASSPSTGFGQPQHF.

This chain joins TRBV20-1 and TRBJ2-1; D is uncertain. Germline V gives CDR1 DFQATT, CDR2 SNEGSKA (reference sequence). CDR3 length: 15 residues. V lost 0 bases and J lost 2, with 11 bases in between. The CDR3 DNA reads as TGCAGTGCTAGAGATGGTGGCGGCCCCTACAATGAGCAGTTCTTC. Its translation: CSARDGGGPYNEQFF.

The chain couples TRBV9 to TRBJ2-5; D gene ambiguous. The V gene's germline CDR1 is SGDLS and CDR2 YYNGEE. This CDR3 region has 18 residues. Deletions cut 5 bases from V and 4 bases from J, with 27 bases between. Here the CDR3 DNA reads TGTGCCAGCAGTGATGGATATACAACGGGCCCCGAGACAGAGACCCAGTACTTC. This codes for CASSDGYTTGPETETQYF.

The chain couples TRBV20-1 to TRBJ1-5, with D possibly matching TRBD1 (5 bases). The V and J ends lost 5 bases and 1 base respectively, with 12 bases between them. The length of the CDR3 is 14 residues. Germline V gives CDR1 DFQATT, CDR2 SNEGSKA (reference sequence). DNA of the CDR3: TGCAGTGCTCTTCCAGGGCAGAGCAATCAGCCCCAGCATTTT. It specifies CSALPGQSNQPQHF.

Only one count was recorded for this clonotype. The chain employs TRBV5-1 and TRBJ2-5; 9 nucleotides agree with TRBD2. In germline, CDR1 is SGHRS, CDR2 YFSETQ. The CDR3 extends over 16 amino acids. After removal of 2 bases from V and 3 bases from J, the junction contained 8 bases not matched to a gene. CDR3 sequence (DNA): TGCGCCAGCAGCTTAGGACGGAGACTAGCGGAAGAGACCCAGTACTTC. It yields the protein CASSLGRRLAEETQYF.

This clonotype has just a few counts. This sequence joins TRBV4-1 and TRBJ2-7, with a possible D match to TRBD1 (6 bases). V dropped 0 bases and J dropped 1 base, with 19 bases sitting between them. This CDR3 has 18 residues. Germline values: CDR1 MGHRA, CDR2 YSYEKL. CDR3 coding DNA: TGCGCCAGCAGCCAAGATACAAGGGGGTTCCAGTTTTCCTACGAGCAGTACTTC. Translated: CASSQDTRGFQFSYEQYF.

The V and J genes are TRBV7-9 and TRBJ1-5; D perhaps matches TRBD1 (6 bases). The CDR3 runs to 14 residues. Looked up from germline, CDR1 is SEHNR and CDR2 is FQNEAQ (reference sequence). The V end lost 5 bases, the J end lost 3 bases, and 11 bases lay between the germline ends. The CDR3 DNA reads TGTGCCAGCAGCCCGGACAGCGTCAATCAGCCCCAGCATTTT. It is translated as CASSPDSVNQPQHF.

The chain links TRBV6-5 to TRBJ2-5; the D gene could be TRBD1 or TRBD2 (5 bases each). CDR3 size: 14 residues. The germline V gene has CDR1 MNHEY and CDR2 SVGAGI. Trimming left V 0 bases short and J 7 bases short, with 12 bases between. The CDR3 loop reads CASSYSTARGTQYF. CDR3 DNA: TGTGCCAGCAGTTACTCGACAGCCCGGGGGACCCAGTACTTC.

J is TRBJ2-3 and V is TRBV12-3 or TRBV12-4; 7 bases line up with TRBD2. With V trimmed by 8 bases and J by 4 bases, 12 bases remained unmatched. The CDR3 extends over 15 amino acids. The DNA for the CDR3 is TGTGCCAGCCGTAAGGGCGGGAGAAGTCCAGATACGCAGTATTTT. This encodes CASRKGGRSPDTQYF.

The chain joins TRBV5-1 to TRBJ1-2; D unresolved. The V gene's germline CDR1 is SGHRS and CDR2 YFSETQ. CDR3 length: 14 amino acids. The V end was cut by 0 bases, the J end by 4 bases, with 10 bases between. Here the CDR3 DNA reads TGCGCCAGCAGCTTGGACAGTGGTAGCTATGGCTACACCTTC. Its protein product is CASSLDSGSYGYTF.

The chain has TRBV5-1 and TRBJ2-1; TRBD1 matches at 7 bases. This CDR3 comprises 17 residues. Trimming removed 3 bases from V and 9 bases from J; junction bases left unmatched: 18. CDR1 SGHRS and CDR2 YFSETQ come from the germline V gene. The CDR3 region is CASSSPRGTVRYSEQFF. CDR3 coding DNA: TGCGCCAGCAGCTCACCAAGAGGGACAGTTCGCTATAGTGAGCAGTTCTTC.

The CDR3 loop is CSATGGVNYGYTF. CDR3 nucleotides: TGCAGTGCCACCGGGGGAGTTAACTATGGCTACACCTTC. The gene calls are TRBV20-1 and TRBJ1-2; a possible D gene is TRBD1 (5 bases). Between the trimmed V and J ends, which lost 6 bases and 1 base, there was a span of 12 bases. Germline V lookup: CDR1 DFQATT, CDR2 SNEGSKA (reference sequence). There are 13 residues in the CDR3.

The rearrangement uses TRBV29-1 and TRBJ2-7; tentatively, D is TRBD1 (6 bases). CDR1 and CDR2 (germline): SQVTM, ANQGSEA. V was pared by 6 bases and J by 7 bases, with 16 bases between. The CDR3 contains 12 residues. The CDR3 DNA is TGCAGCGTCACAGCAGGGGCGGAAGAGCAGTACTTC. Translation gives CSVTAGAEEQYF.

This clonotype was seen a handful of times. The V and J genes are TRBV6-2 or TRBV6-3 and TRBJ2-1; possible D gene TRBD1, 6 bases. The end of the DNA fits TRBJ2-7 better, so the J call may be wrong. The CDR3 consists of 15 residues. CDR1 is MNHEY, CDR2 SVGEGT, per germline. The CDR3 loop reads CASRTPRGHLYEQYF. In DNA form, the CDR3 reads TGTGCCAGCAGAACCCCCAGGGGCCACCTCTACGAGCAGTACTTC.

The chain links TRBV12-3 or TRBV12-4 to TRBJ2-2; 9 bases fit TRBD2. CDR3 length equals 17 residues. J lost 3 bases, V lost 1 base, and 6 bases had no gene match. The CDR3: CASSLGPAGGYTGELFF. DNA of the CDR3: TGTGCCAGCAGTTTAGGTCCTGCGGGAGGGTACACCGGGGAGCTGTTTTTT.

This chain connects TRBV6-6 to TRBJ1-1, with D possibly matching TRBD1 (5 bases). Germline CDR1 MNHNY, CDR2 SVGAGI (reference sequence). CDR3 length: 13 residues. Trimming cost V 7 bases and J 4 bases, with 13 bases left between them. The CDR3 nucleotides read TGTGCCAGCATTGATAGGGGAGGCACTGAAGCTTTCTTT. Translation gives CASIDRGGTEAFF.

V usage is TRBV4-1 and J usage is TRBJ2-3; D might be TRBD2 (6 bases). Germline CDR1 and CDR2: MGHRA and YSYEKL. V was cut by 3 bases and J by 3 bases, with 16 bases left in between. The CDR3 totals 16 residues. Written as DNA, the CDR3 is TGCGCCAGCAGCCATCGCCCGGGGGAAGTGACAGATACGCAGTATTTT. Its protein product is CASSHRPGEVTDTQYF.

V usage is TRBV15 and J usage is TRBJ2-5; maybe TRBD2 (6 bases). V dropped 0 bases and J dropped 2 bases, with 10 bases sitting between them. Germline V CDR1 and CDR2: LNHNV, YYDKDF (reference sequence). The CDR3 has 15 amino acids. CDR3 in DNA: TGTGCCACCAGCAGAGATTGGGGGGATCAAGAGACCCAGTACTTC. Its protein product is CATSRDWGDQETQYF.

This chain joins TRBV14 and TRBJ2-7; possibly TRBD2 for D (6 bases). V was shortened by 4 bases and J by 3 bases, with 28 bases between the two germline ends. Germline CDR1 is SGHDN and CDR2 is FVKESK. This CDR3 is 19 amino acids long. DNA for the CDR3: TGTGCCAGCAGCCCTAACTCGATGCGGGACCTCCTGAACTTCTACGAGCAGTACTTC. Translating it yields CASSPNSMRDLLNFYEQYF.

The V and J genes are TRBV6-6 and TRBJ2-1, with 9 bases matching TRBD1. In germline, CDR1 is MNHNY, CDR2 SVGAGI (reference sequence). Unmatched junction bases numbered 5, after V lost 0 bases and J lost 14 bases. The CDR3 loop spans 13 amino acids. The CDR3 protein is CASSYSIDRGEFF. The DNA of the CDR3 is TGTGCCAGCAGTTACTCGATTGACAGGGGGGAGTTCTTC.

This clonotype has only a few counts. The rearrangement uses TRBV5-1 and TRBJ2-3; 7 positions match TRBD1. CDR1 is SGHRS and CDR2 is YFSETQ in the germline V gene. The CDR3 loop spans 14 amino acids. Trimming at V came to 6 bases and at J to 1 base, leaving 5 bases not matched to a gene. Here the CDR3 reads CASTRQGGTDTQYF. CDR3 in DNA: TGCGCCAGCACCAGACAGGGAGGCACAGATACGCAGTATTTT.